The next 25 T cell receptor beta chains were all read from a single sample in a study of T-cell reconstitution after alpha-beta-depleted transplantation in children. Preparation of the TCRbeta library involved a method that used unique molecular identifiers. TCRdb reprocessed the PCR reads via MiXCR and lists one record per CDR3 protein. The sample contains over 100,000 distinct CDR3 sequences, 7.5% to 9.5% of which appear only once. The sample was PBMCs, taken before TCRalphabeta/CD19-depleted stem cell transplant. The source is a boy under 10 years old with acute lymphoblastic leukemia, due to receive a stem cell transplant.

Points on this clonotype: A read error may be the cause here, since a much bigger clone is one base away. This chain joins TRBV20-1 and TRBJ2-2; 10 bases are a match to TRBD2. The V gene's germline CDR1 is DFQATT and CDR2 SNEGSKA (reference sequence). This CDR3 contains 17 residues. The CDR3 region has the DNA TGCTGTGCGGAGCGGCCTAGCGGGGGCCTTGTCACCGGGGAGCTGTTTTTT. This encodes CCAERPSGGLVTGELFF.

There are many counts of this clonotype. The rearrangement uses TRBV5-1 and TRBJ2-7, with 8 nucleotides matching TRBD1. This CDR3 has 13 amino acids. Germline V gives CDR1 SGHRS, CDR2 YFSETQ. V gave up 4 bases and J gave up 5 bases; unmatched junction bases: 5. In nucleotides, the CDR3 is TGCGCCAGCAGCCCAGGACAGGGCAACGAGCAGTACTTC. Protein sequence: CASSPGQGNEQYF.

This clonotype was recorded many times. This rearrangement joins TRBV20-1 to TRBJ2-2, with a weak D call TRBD2 (5 bases). V was cut by 5 bases and J by 3 bases, with 13 bases left in between. The germline CDR1 and CDR2 sequences are DFQATT and SNEGSKA (reference sequence). The CDR3 spans 14 residues. CDR3 sequence: CSAAYGEYTGELFF. For the CDR3, the DNA is TGCAGTGCTGCCTATGGGGAGTACACCGGGGAGCTGTTTTTT.

This clonotype was detected a few times. This chain uses TRBV7-3 with TRBJ2-1; 9 nucleotides line up with TRBD2. V lost 2 bases and J lost 6; bases outside the gene matches: 5. The CDR3 is made up of 15 amino acids. Germline CDR1 and CDR2: SGHTA and FQGTGA. This CDR3 reads CASSLGRGGLNEQFF. DNA of the CDR3: TGTGCCAGCAGCTTAGGGCGGGGGGGCCTCAATGAGCAGTTCTTC.

In its sample, this clonotype was seen a few times. The chain recombines TRBV7-2 with TRBJ2-7; D gene ambiguous. Germline loops: CDR1 SGHTA, CDR2 FQGNSA. Trimming cost V 5 bases and J 5 bases, with 16 bases left between them. CDR3 length equals 14 residues. CDR3 in DNA: TGTGCCAGCAGCCCCAGTCCGACGTTTGACGAGCAGTACTTC. Its translation: CASSPSPTFDEQYF.

This clonotype showed up many times. The chain recombines TRBV10-3 with TRBJ1-2; D possibly corresponds to TRBD1 (6 bases). This CDR3 has 12 residues. Between the trimmed V and J ends, which lost 9 bases and 4 bases, there was a span of 12 bases. The V gene's germline CDR1 is ENHRY and CDR2 SYGVKD. The CDR3 nucleotides are TGTGCCATTCAGGGCAGGGGCTATGGCTACACCTTC. This gives the protein CAIQGRGYGYTF.

The table lists this clonotype with a few counts. This sequence joins TRBV29-1 and TRBJ2-3; TRBD2 matches 9 bases. Germline lookup yields CDR1 SQVTM and CDR2 ANQGSEA. Unmatched junction bases numbered 19, after V lost 1 base and J lost 5 bases. The CDR3 totals 19 residues. Here the CDR3 reads CSVEVGLASGAPPQDTQYF. CDR3 DNA sequence: TGCAGCGTTGAAGTAGGTCTGGCTAGCGGGGCCCCACCCCAAGATACGCAGTATTTT.

This clonotype occurred many times. The rearrangement uses TRBV20-1 and TRBJ1-5, with a weak D call TRBD1 (5 bases). The CDR3 length is 14 residues. V was pared by 5 bases and J by 0 bases, with 11 bases between. In germline, CDR1 is DFQATT, CDR2 SNEGSKA (reference sequence). The CDR3 spells CSAHSGYSNQPQHF. CDR3 bases: TGCAGTGCTCACTCAGGGTATAGCAATCAGCCCCAGCATTTT.

This clonotype was observed a few times. The chain combines TRBV11-2 with TRBJ2-3; 12 positions agree with TRBD2. Germline V gene data show CDR1 as SGHAT and CDR2 as FQNNGV. J gave up 7 bases and V 4 bases, and 9 bases lay outside the gene matches. The CDR3 extends over 16 amino acids. CDR3 bases: TGTGCCAGCAGCTCCCTTGGGCTAGCGGGGGGGTATACGCAGTATTTT. Translation: CASSSLGLAGGYTQYF.

The chain carries TRBV27 and TRBJ1-1; D remains unclear. Trimming stripped 3 bases from V and 1 base from J, with 15 bases between. The CDR3 length is 16 residues. Germline-derived CDR1 and CDR2 are MNHEY and SMNVEV (reference sequence). CDR3 in amino acids: CASSLGGLNWNTEAFF. The CDR3 DNA reads as TGTGCCAGCAGTTTGGGCGGCCTAAATTGGAACACTGAAGCTTTCTTT.

This clonotype was seen repeatedly, ten times or more. The chain couples TRBV20-1 to TRBJ1-5; D is perhaps TRBD1 (5 bases). The CDR3 is 14 amino acids. Trimming removed 5 bases from V and 5 bases from J, with 16 bases in between. CDR1 is DFQATT and CDR2 is SNEGSKA in the germline V gene (reference sequence). The CDR3 DNA reads TGCAGTGCTCGCAGAGCGGAAGGGGATCAGCCCCAGCATTTT. It yields the protein CSARRAEGDQPQHF.

This clonotype turned up a few times. The CDR3 sequence is CASSSGTLRGETQYF. The CDR3 region has the DNA TGTGCCAGCAGCAGCGGGACCTTAAGGGGGGAGACCCAGTACTTC. The rearrangement links TRBV5-5 to TRBJ2-5; the D gene is possibly TRBD2 (7 bases). The CDR3 has 15 residues. V dropped 4 bases and J dropped 5 bases, with 18 bases sitting between them. Per germline, CDR1 SGHKS and CDR2 YYEKEE (reference sequence).

This clonotype has ten or more counts. This chain joins TRBV29-1 and TRBJ1-1; D is undetermined. Germline V CDR1 and CDR2: SQVTM, ANQGSEA. V lost 3 bases, J lost 3 bases, and 5 bases lay in between. The CDR3 loop spans 11 amino acids. The CDR3 DNA is TGCAGCGTTGATTCGGACACTGAAGCTTTCTTT. Protein sequence: CSVDSDTEAFF. Based on the CDR3 plus reference TRBV29-1 and TRBJ1-1, the full variable domain is SAVISQKPSRDICQRGTSLTIQCQVDSQVTMMFWYRQQPGQSLTLIATANQGSEATYESGFVIDKFPISRPNLTFSTLTVSNMSPEDSSIYLCSVDSDTEAFFGQGTRLTVV.

Comment on this clonotype: Sequence at one end of the junction differs from germline and may be a read error. Written as DNA, the CDR3 is TGTGCCAGCGGTTACCCCGGGACTAGCGGGGGTCGGCAGTTCTTC. As protein: CASGYPGTSGGRQFF. The gene calls are TRBV6-2 or TRBV6-3 and TRBJ2-1; 14 positions match TRBD2. Germline V gene lookup returns CDR1 MNHEY and CDR2 SVGEGT. This CDR3 region has 15 residues.

The table lists this clonotype with many counts. V and J are TRBV6-5 and TRBJ2-1; TRBD1 or TRBD2 may be the D gene (6 bases each). Trimming took 6 bases from V and 8 from J, leaving 17 bases between them. This CDR3 is built from 14 residues. Germline CDR1 is MNHEY and CDR2 is SVGAGI. CDR3 amino acids: CASSRRGGPDEQFF. CDR3 coding DNA: TGTGCCAGCAGCAGACGTGGGGGGCCGGATGAGCAGTTCTTC.

In the case of this clonotype: One base away lies a much larger clone, so this may be a sequencing read error. The gene calls are TRBV10-3 and TRBJ1-2; TRBD1 aligns across 8 bases. CDR3 length: 17 residues. Germline-derived CDR1 and CDR2 are ENHRY and SYGVKD. The CDR3 DNA reads TGTGCCATCAGTGATTTGGTCAGGGGGCCAGCTAACTATGACTACACCTTC. It is translated as CAISDLVRGPANYDYTF.

This clonotype was seen many times. V is TRBV15 and J is TRBJ2-7; TRBD2 matches at 7 bases. After removal of 9 bases from V and 0 bases from J, the junction contained 8 bases not matched to a gene. Germline CDR1 is LNHNV and CDR2 is YYDKDF (reference sequence). This CDR3 spans 14 amino acids. The CDR3 protein is CATGMGGSSYEQYF. The CDR3 bases are TGTGCCACAGGGATGGGGGGGTCCTCCTACGAGCAGTACTTC.

In its sample, this clonotype was seen many times. The chain combines TRBV7-8 with TRBJ2-7; the D gene is possibly TRBD2 (6 bases). Germline-derived CDR1 and CDR2 are SGHVS and FQNEAQ. The ends were cut back, 6 bases at V and 3 bases at J, with 15 bases in the middle. This CDR3 has 14 residues. CDR3 sequence reads: CASRSGGNSYEQYF. Written as DNA, the CDR3 is TGTGCCAGCAGATCTGGGGGGAATAGCTACGAGCAGTACTTC.

The chain carries TRBV10-3 and TRBJ2-5, with 9 bases lining up with TRBD2. This CDR3 is built from 15 residues. CDR1 and CDR2 (germline): ENHRY, SYGVKD. With V trimmed by 4 bases and J by 4 bases, 7 bases remained unmatched. The CDR3 DNA reads TGTGCCATCAGTGGGAGTAGCGGGAGTGGAGAGACCCAGTACTTC. Translated: CAISGSSGSGETQYF.

This clonotype was recorded many times. The chain has TRBV24-1 and TRBJ2-1; D call uncertain. This CDR3 has 14 residues. Germline CDR1 KGHDR, CDR2 SFDVKD. Trimming removed 4 bases from V and 7 bases from J, with 13 bases in between. CDR3 in amino acids: CATSDVRVRNEQFF. In DNA, the CDR3 is TGTGCCACCAGTGACGTTAGGGTAAGGAATGAGCAGTTCTTC.

This clonotype was recorded many times. The genes are TRBV6-5 and TRBJ1-1; D ambiguous. V was shortened by 7 bases and J by 1 base, with 10 bases between the two germline ends. CDR1 is MNHEY and CDR2 is SVGAGI in the germline V gene. The CDR3 has 13 residues. This CDR3 reads CASNPTGNTEAFF. In DNA, the CDR3 is TGTGCCAGCAACCCGACCGGGAACACTGAAGCTTTCTTT.

The chain joins TRBV4-2 to TRBJ1-2; no clear D gene. Per the germline V gene, CDR1 is LGHNA and CDR2 is YNFKEQ. The CDR3 runs 13 residues. The V gene lost 1 base and the J gene lost 12 bases, with 15 bases spanning the gap. For the CDR3, the DNA is TGTGCCAGCAGCCAAGGGGGAAGGGTGGGCCACACCTTC. As protein: CASSQGGRVGHTF.

This chain links TRBV24-1 with TRBJ2-3; 9 bases match TRBD2. The CDR3 is made up of 18 amino acids. Per germline, CDR1 KGHDR and CDR2 SFDVKD. This chain's CDR3 is CGASDRGSGGGAPDTQYF. Written as DNA, the CDR3 is TGTGGGGCCAGTGATCGGGGGTCTGGCGGGGGGGCCCCAGATACGCAGTATTTT.

This clonotype was observed a handful of times. A much larger clonotype is one base distant, so this may be a read error. The CDR3 does not close with the conserved phenylalanine or tryptophan, likely indicating a read error. The chain combines TRBV14 with TRBJ2-7; D gene ambiguous. Germline CDR1 reads SGHDN; CDR2 reads FVKESK. V was cut by 1 base and J by 4 bases, with 2 bases left in between. CDR3 length equals 11 residues. For the CDR3, the DNA is TGTGCCAGCAGCCAAGGATACGAGCAGTACTGC. It yields the protein CASSQGYEQYC.

The chain employs TRBV10-3 and TRBJ2-1, with 10 bases that match TRBD2. Germline assignment: CDR1 ENHRY and CDR2 SYGVKD. J lost 0 bases, V lost 8 bases, and 16 bases had no gene match. The CDR3 is 19 residues long. The CDR3 nucleotides read TGTGCCATCGGGCGGGGGCTAGCGGGGGAGTGGGGCTCCTACAATGAGCAGTTCTTC. Translation: CAIGRGLAGEWGSYNEQFF.